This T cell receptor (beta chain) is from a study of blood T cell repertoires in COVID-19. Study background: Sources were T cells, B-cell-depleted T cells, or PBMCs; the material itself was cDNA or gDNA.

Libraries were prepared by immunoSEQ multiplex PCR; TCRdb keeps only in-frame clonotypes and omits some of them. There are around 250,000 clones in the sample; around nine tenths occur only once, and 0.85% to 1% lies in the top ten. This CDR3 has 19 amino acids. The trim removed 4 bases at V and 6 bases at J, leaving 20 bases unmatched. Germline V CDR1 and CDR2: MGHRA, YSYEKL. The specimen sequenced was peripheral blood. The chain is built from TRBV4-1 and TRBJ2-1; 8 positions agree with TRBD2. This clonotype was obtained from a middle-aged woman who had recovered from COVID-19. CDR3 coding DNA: TGCGCCAGCAGCCCAAGACTGCCTAGCGGGCATGTACTGGGCAATGAGCAGTTCTTC. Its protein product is CASSPRLPSGHVLGNEQFF.